A selection of T cell receptor beta chains follows, all from one sample in a study of blood T cell repertoires in COVID-19. Sequencing used immunoSEQ multiplex PCR; TCRdb keeps in-frame clones, though not all of them. The profile shows tens of thousands of clones, roughly 90% of them singletons. Sequenced input: peripheral blood. The receptors shown here come from a human donor in a cohort sampled during active COVID-19. CDR3s include the opening cysteine and the closing phenylalanine or tryptophan. The D gene is left open where the match is weak. Clone size, where shown, is once, few, many, or a class for clones that have expanded.

V	size	D	J	CDR3	DNA
TRBV2	-	TRBD2	TRBJ2-1	CASSPGGVNEQFF	TGTGCCAGCAGTCCCGGGGGGGTCAATGAGCAGTTCTTC
TRBV2	-	TRBD1	TRBJ1-2	CASSNDRRTGGASSGYTF	TGTGCCAGCAGTAACGACCGAAGGACAGGGGGCGCTTCCAGTGGCTACACCTTC
TRBV14	-	-	TRBJ2-7	CASSLPQRGFHEQYF	TGTGCCAGCAGTCTCCCCCAGCGTGGATTTCACGAGCAGTACTTC
TRBV4-3	-	-	TRBJ1-2	CASSPTAGIINYGYTF	TGCGCCAGCAGCCCAACAGCCGGGATCATCAACTATGGCTACACCTTC
TRBV19	-	TRBD2	TRBJ2-1	CASSILAGHNNEQFF	TGTGCCAGTAGTATTTTAGCGGGACACAACAATGAGCAGTTCTTC
TRBV6-5	-	-	TRBJ1-5	CATARDSSNQPQHF	TGTGCCACGGCGAGAGACAGCAGCAATCAGCCCCAGCATTTT
TRBV5-5	-	TRBD2	TRBJ2-1	CASSWGEERGSDIEQFF	TGTGCCAGCAGCTGGGGCGAGGAGCGGGGGTCTGATATTGAGCAGTTCTTC
TRBV28	-	TRBD1	TRBJ2-7	CASSLGTVLYEQYF	TGTGCCAGCAGTTTGGGGACAGTACTATACGAGCAGTACTTC
TRBV13	once	-	TRBJ1-6	CASSWGAGSNSPLHF	TGTGCCAGCAGCTGGGGCGCGGGGTCAAATTCACCCCTCCACTTT
TRBV18	-	TRBD1	TRBJ2-7	CASSPQGQGLGEQYF	TGTGCCAGCTCACCACAGGGACAGGGACTTGGCGAGCAGTACTTC
TRBV28	once	TRBD2	TRBJ2-7	CASLHKGLAAF	TGTGCCAGCCTCCACAAGGGACTAGCGGCCTTC
TRBV6-2/TRBV6-3	once	TRBD2	TRBJ2-1	CASSSPLAGTYNEQFF	TGTGCCAGCAGTTCACCACTAGCGGGTACATACAATGAGCAGTTCTTC
TRBV7-6	-	-	TRBJ1-3	CASSLLGADAGNTIYF	TGTGCCAGCAGCTTGCTAGGGGCCGACGCTGGAAACACCATATATTTT
TRBV5-1	-	-	TRBJ2-2	CASSLESSGFGELFF	TGCGCCAGCAGCTTGGAGTCAAGCGGTTTCGGGGAGCTGTTTTTT
TRBV28	-	-	TRBJ2-5	CASSSGREGETQYF	TGTGCCAGCAGTTCCGGCAGGGAAGGGGAGACCCAGTACTTC
TRBV3-1/TRBV3-2	-	TRBD2	TRBJ2-7	CASSPLAGRSYEQYF	TGTGCCAGCAGCCCCTTAGCGGGAAGAAGCTACGAGCAGTACTTC
TRBV7-9	-	TRBD2	TRBJ2-3	CASSLGAGETDTQYF	TGTGCCAGCAGCTTAGGTGCGGGAGAGACAGATACGCAGTATTTT
TRBV28	-	TRBD2	TRBJ2-1	CASSLISGNYNEQFF	TGTGCCAGCAGTTTAATTAGCGGGAACTACAATGAGCAGTTCTTC
TRBV18	-	-	TRBJ1-5	CASSQGVGNQPQHF	TGTGCCAGCTCACAGGGGGTCGGCAATCAGCCCCAGCATTTT
TRBV28	-	TRBD1	TRBJ2-1	CASSFGTARRSYNEQFF	TGTGCCAGCAGTTTCGGGACAGCCCGACGCTCCTACAATGAGCAGTTCTTC
TRBV7-8	-	-	TRBJ2-7	CASSLAPSQNYEQYF	TGTGCCAGCAGCTTAGCCCCTAGCCAGAACTACGAGCAGTACTTC
TRBV6-2/TRBV6-3	once	-	TRBJ2-1	CASSIIASSYNEQFF	TGTGCCAGCAGTATTATAGCGTCCTCCTACAATGAGCAGTTCTTC
TRBV7-2	-	-	TRBJ2-7	CASSPGTFYEQYF	TGTGCCAGCAGCCCCGGGACTTTCTACGAGCAGTACTTC
TRBV6-5	-	TRBD2	TRBJ2-5	CASSYSSSGRRETQYF	TGTGCCAGCAGTTACTCGAGTAGCGGGAGACGAGAGACCCAGTACTTC
TRBV7-2	once	TRBD2	TRBJ2-5	CASSLGTTRETQYF	TGTGCCAGCAGCCTCGGGACTACCCGAGAGACCCAGTACTTC
TRBV9	-	TRBD1	TRBJ2-7	CASSVGTGGPYEQYF	TGTGCCAGCAGCGTAGGGACAGGGGGACCCTACGAGCAGTACTTC
TRBV10-3	-	-	TRBJ2-1	CAISEGRGNNEQFF	TGTGCCATCAGTGAGGGTCGAGGGAACAATGAGCAGTTCTTC
TRBV7-9	-	TRBD1	TRBJ1-1	CASSLGDRGTEAFF	TGTGCCAGCAGCTTAGGGGACAGGGGCACTGAAGCTTTCTTT
TRBV19	-	-	TRBJ2-7	CASSRTLAPGEQYF	TGTGCCAGTAGTAGAACCTTGGCTCCAGGCGAGCAGTACTTC
TRBV2	-	-	TRBJ2-1	CAAVNNEQFF	TGTGCCGCAGTAAACAATGAGCAGTTCTTC
TRBV11-2	-	-	TRBJ2-1	CASRWRFHNEQFF	TGTGCCAGCAGATGGAGGTTTCACAATGAGCAGTTCTTC
TRBV12-3/TRBV12-4	-	-	TRBJ2-5	CASSLMEEETQYF	TGTGCCAGCAGTTTAATGGAGGAGGAGACCCAGTACTTC
TRBV5-1	-	TRBD1	TRBJ2-7	CASSDKQGAISEQYF	TGCGCCAGCAGCGACAAACAGGGGGCAATTTCCGAGCAGTACTTC
TRBV19	-	-	TRBJ2-1	CASSIDWGPGFYEQFF	TGTGCCAGTAGTATAGATTGGGGGCCGGGGTTCTATGAGCAGTTCTTC
TRBV29-1	-	-	TRBJ2-7	CSVEGTASYEQYF	TGCAGCGTTGAAGGGACAGCGAGCTACGAGCAGTACTTC